This paragraph covers one TCR beta chain sequence. The target of this receptor is not known. No per-base quality is available; no much larger clone lies one base away. Collaborating institutions collected whole blood in K2EDTA tubes following their own protocols. Collaborator samples were shipped for TCRbeta analysis as frozen whole blood, isolated PBMCs, or DNA extracted from either sample type. The data belong to a study of blood T cell repertoires in COVID-19 (dated by TCRdb to 2020 to 2021). In the study overall: Samples covering the acute and convalescent phases of COVID-19 were provided by collaborators in the United States, Italy and Spain. The material from the prospective study consisted of cDNA or gDNA derived from T cells, B-cell-depleted T cells, or PBMCs. Where available, HLA class I and class II types were taken from metadata supplied by the sample provider and were not determined by assay-based typing. Samples were obtained from the ongoing ImmuneRACE study (first 160 participants) and from 1,254 subjects provided by 6 global collaborators. Nearly every sample came with metadata listing a de-identified subject ID, COVID-19 status, age in years and sex. Deeply sampled blood TCRbeta repertoires from subjects exposed to, actively infected with, or recovered from COVID-19 were included in the dataset. A freely available public database, intended as a resource for researchers studying the immune response to SARS-CoV-2, is where the repertoires were released. Broad study findings and their caveats: The quantity of clinical and demographic metadata differed by source and by participant and was supplied without curation.

TCRbeta CDR3 regions were amplified from genomic DNA using the immunoSEQ Assay, a bias-controlled multiplex PCR. Turning to the authors' computational methods: Within the assay, amplification of reference gene primers was used to estimate how many nucleated cells each sample contained. To quantify the absolute abundance of each unique TCRbeta CDR3 rearrangement, sequence reads were collapsed and filtered. Productive Simpson clonality was computed per sample as the square root of Simpson's diversity index over productive rearrangements. TCRdb limited this immuneACCESS table to in-frame rearrangements with V and J called. A share of clones is missing; checked studies link under half to unresolved V genes, and the rest is unexplained. V, J and clone size were drawn from that table, and D and trimming were deduced from the DNA. The sample table shows around 700,000 clones, and 85% to 90% are seen once. Of the sample, roughly 0.25% is held by the ten largest clones.

This receptor was taken from a woman under 30 with acute or convalescent COVID-19. What was sequenced was peripheral blood.

The DNA reads TGTGCCAGCAGCCAAAGTGGGGCGAGGTACGAGCAGTACTTC. This translates into CASSQSGARYEQYF. The chain is assembled from TRBV3-1 (or the pseudogene TRBV3-2) and TRBJ2-7; TRBD1 could be the D gene, as 5 bases match. The germline V gene encodes CDR1 LGHDT and CDR2 YNNKEL (reference sequence). V drops 2 bases and J drops 4 bases, leaving 12 bases in between. The CDR3 runs 14 residues from the cysteine to the phenylalanine. The only DNA kept is the CDR3, 42 bases in frame from the first base.